The 26 T cell receptor beta chains below all came from one sample that was sequenced in a study of blood T cell repertoires in COVID-19. Sequenced by immunoSEQ multiplex PCR; TCRdb stores in-frame clones only, minus some. The sample has around 67,000 clones; around 86% are singletons. The material sequenced was peripheral blood. All receptors come from a man aged 50 or older with active COVID-19.

This sequence joins TRBV30 and TRBJ1-5; D not certain. V was shortened by 5 bases and J by 0 bases, with 17 bases between the two germline ends. The CDR3 is made up of 16 amino acids. CDR1 and CDR2 (germline): GTSNPN, SVGIG (reference sequence). The CDR3 here is CAWGTGEPYSNQPQHF. The CDR3 region has the DNA TGTGCCTGGGGCACCGGGGAGCCTTATAGCAATCAGCCCCAGCATTTT.

The chain has TRBV19 and TRBJ1-3, with TRBD1 matching 7 bases. The CDR3 has 17 amino acids. Trimming at V came to 4 bases and at J to 4 bases, leaving 13 bases not matched to a gene. CDR1 and CDR2 (germline): LNHDA, SQIVND (reference sequence). CDR3 protein: CASSRGTGTDEGNTIYF. CDR3 DNA: TGTGCCAGTAGTAGGGGAACCGGGACAGACGAAGGAAACACCATATATTTT.

The chain links TRBV4-3 to TRBJ2-1; 7 bases map to TRBD2. Germline V gives CDR1 LGHNA, CDR2 YSLEER. V lost 0 bases to trimming and J lost 3 bases; unmatched junction nucleotides: 17. This CDR3 has 20 residues. CDR3 sequence reads: CASSQDPRTVWGGDYNEQFF. For the CDR3, the DNA is TGCGCCAGCAGCCAAGATCCGCGAACCGTCTGGGGGGGGGACTACAATGAGCAGTTCTTC.

V and J are TRBV5-4 and TRBJ2-7; 11 bases are a match to TRBD2. CDR1 and CDR2 from the germline V gene are SGHNT and YYREEE (reference sequence). The CDR3 consists of 17 residues. V gave up 2 bases and J gave up 2 bases; unmatched junction bases: 9. CDR3 bases: TGTGCCAGCAGCTTTGGATCAGGGACTAGCGGTACCTACGAGCAGTACTTC. It codes for CASSFGSGTSGTYEQYF.

In DNA, the CDR3 is TGTGCCAGCAGTGTCCGGTCCCCGAGTAATGAAAAACTGTTTTTT. Translated: CASSVRSPSNEKLFF. This chain joins TRBV2 and TRBJ1-4; no clear D gene. This CDR3 has 15 amino acids. Germline CDR1 is SNHLY and CDR2 is FYNNEI. V was shortened by 4 bases and J by 4 bases, with 13 bases between the two germline ends.

The rearrangement joins TRBV18 to TRBJ1-3; TRBD1 matches at 9 bases. CDR1 and CDR2 from the germline V gene are KGHSH and LQKENI. V lost 5 bases, J lost 7 bases, and 6 bases stayed unmatched. CDR3 size: 14 residues. CDR3 amino acids: CASSATGTGNTIYF. The CDR3 DNA reads as TGTGCCAGCTCAGCTACCGGGACAGGGAACACCATATATTTT.

The rearrangement uses TRBV18 and TRBJ2-3; perhaps TRBD1 as D (5 bases). Germline loops: CDR1 KGHSH, CDR2 LQKENI. The germline V and J ends were trimmed by 6 bases and 0 bases, with 13 bases remaining between them. This CDR3 contains 15 residues. The CDR3 reads CASSPRQTSTDTQYF. The CDR3 DNA reads TGTGCCAGCTCCCCTCGACAGACTAGCACAGATACGCAGTATTTT.

In its sample, this clone was seen once. The chain recombines TRBV6-2 or TRBV6-3 with TRBJ2-7, with D possibly TRBD2 on 5 matching bases. V lost 3 bases to trimming and J lost 0 bases, with 24 bases between them. CDR3 length: 19 amino acids. Per germline, CDR1 MNHEY and CDR2 SVGEGT. In DNA, the CDR3 is TGTGCCAGCAGTTATTCTAGGGAGACCACTGAATTCAGCTCCTACGAGCAGTACTTC. Its protein is CASSYSRETTEFSSYEQYF.

The chain has TRBV20-1 and TRBJ2-5; D is possibly TRBD1 (6 bases). Trimming pared 3 bases from V and 4 bases from J, leaving 12 bases between. Germline V gene sequence: CDR1 DFQATT, CDR2 SNEGSKA (reference sequence). The CDR3 spans 13 residues. The chain's CDR3 is CSASIRGIETQYF. The DNA of the CDR3 is TGCAGTGCTAGTATCAGGGGAATAGAGACCCAGTACTTC.

There are a few counts of this clone. V usage is TRBV19 and J usage is TRBJ2-7; no firm D call. The length of the CDR3 is 13 residues. Trimming took 6 bases from V and 4 from J, leaving 13 bases between them. Germline CDR1 and CDR2: LNHDA and SQIVND (reference sequence). CDR3 protein: CASSLNGRYEQYF. In DNA form, the CDR3 reads TGTGCCAGTAGCCTTAATGGCCGATACGAGCAGTACTTC.

This clone was seen a few times. The rearrangement joins TRBV28 to TRBJ1-1; 9 bases match TRBD1. This CDR3 is 16 amino acids long. Per the germline V gene, CDR1 is MDHEN and CDR2 is SYDVKM. The ends lost 5 bases at V and 8 bases at J; junction bases unmatched: 15. CDR3 in amino acids: CASSLELGQGKAEAFF. CDR3 sequence (DNA): TGTGCCAGCAGTCTAGAGCTAGGACAGGGGAAGGCCGAAGCTTTCTTT.

The chain couples TRBV10-3 to TRBJ2-6, with TRBD1 identical over 8 bases. V was pared by 6 bases and J by 13 bases, with 8 bases of the junction left unmatched. The CDR3 runs to 13 residues. Germline lookup yields CDR1 ENHRY and CDR2 SYGVKD. CDR3 coding DNA: TGTGCCATCAGCCAACCAGGGGGCAGTGTCCTGACTTTC. Amino acid sequence: CAISQPGGSVLTF.

This chain links TRBV28 with TRBJ1-1; D is uncertain. Trimming pared 4 bases from V and 1 base from J, leaving 13 bases between. Germline values: CDR1 MDHEN, CDR2 SYDVKM. This CDR3 comprises 15 residues. The CDR3 bases are TGTGCCAGCAGTTCCCCGGCGGGGTGGAACACTGAAGCTTTCTTT. This encodes CASSSPAGWNTEAFF.

The chain combines TRBV5-8 with TRBJ1-2, with D maybe TRBD1 (5 bases). Trimming removed 3 bases at V and 1 base at J, with 7 bases between. The CDR3 runs 13 residues. CDR1 and CDR2 from the germline V gene are SGHTS and YDEGEE. The CDR3: CASSYDSNYGYTF. The CDR3 DNA sequence: TGTGCCAGCAGCTATGACAGTAACTATGGCTACACCTTC.

The chain has TRBV7-9 and TRBJ2-7, with D possibly TRBD2 on 7 matching bases. V was trimmed by 0 bases and J by 5 bases, leaving 17 bases between them. From germline, CDR1 is SEHNR and CDR2 FQNEAQ (reference sequence). The length of the CDR3 is 16 residues. CDR3 sequence: CASSLAGGPVRNEQYF. In DNA form, the CDR3 reads TGTGCCAGCAGCTTAGCGGGGGGGCCCGTCCGAAACGAGCAGTACTTC.

V gene TRBV18 combines with J gene TRBJ1-2; no clear D. The germline V and J ends were trimmed by 3 bases and 4 bases, with 18 bases remaining between them. The CDR3 has 16 residues. The germline CDR1 and CDR2 sequences are KGHSH and LQKENI. Here the CDR3 DNA reads TGTGCCAGCTCACCTAGCGGACTTCTCCGGAGCTATGGCTACACCTTC. It yields the protein CASSPSGLLRSYGYTF.

V gene TRBV2 combines with J gene TRBJ1-2; D call uncertain. The ends were cut back, 2 bases at V and 6 bases at J, with 7 bases in the middle. The germline V gene has CDR1 SNHLY and CDR2 FYNNEI. CDR3 length equals 12 residues. In DNA form, the CDR3 reads TGTGCCAGCAGTGAACAGAAAGATGGCTACACCTTC. It encodes CASSEQKDGYTF.

This chain uses TRBV5-1 with TRBJ1-1; D is possibly TRBD1 (6 bases). Trimming pared 0 bases from V and 3 bases from J, leaving 12 bases between. From germline, CDR1 is SGHRS and CDR2 YFSETQ. The CDR3 loop spans 15 amino acids. The CDR3 sequence is CASSLVGGLDTEAFF. DNA of the CDR3: TGCGCCAGCAGCTTGGTGGGGGGGCTGGACACTGAAGCTTTCTTT.

This clone was observed a single time. This sequence joins TRBV30 and TRBJ2-5; the match to TRBD2 covers 9 bases. In germline, CDR1 is GTSNPN, CDR2 SVGIG (reference sequence). This CDR3 has 14 amino acids. Losses at the gene ends were 3 bases for V and 2 bases for J; bases not matched to a gene: 4. CDR3: CAWRASGKQETQYF. The CDR3 region has the DNA TGTGCCTGGAGGGCTAGCGGGAAACAAGAGACCCAGTACTTC.

This chain joins TRBV5-1 and TRBJ2-1; D may be TRBD1 (6 bases). V was cut by 2 bases and J by 0 bases, with 12 bases left in between. Germline V gene lookup returns CDR1 SGHRS and CDR2 YFSETQ. CDR3 length: 16 amino acids. The CDR3 protein is CASSFPLGGSYNEQFF. CDR3 nucleotides: TGCGCCAGCAGCTTTCCTCTAGGGGGCTCCTACAATGAGCAGTTCTTC. Using reference TRBV5-1 and TRBJ2-1 for the parts outside the CDR3, the full variable domain is KAGVTQTPRYLIKTRGQQVTLSCSPISGHRSVSWYQQTPGQGLQFLFEYFSETQRNKGNFPGRFSGRQFSNSRSEMNVSTLELGDSALYLCASSFPLGGSYNEQFFGPGTRLTVL.

The chain links TRBV11-2 to TRBJ1-5, with D maybe TRBD1 (6 bases). This CDR3 region has 15 residues. The V end was cut by 1 base, the J end by 4 bases, with 11 bases between. Germline V CDR1 and CDR2: SGHAT, FQNNGV. The CDR3 here is CASSLGGQLNQPQHF. Here the CDR3 DNA reads TGTGCCAGCAGCTTAGGCGGACAGCTTAATCAGCCCCAGCATTTT.

V usage is TRBV7-3 and J usage is TRBJ2-1; 9 bases are a match to TRBD2. The CDR3 sequence is 15 residues long. With 4 bases clipped from V and 4 bases from J, the junction kept 5 bases outside the gene matches. Germline V CDR1 and CDR2: SGHTA, FQGTGA. The CDR3 nucleotides are TGTGCCAGCAGCTCAGCGGGAGGCCCTTACAATGAGCAGTTCTTC. It specifies CASSSAGGPYNEQFF.

This clone was seen only once. The chain is built from TRBV7-2 and TRBJ1-4, with D unresolved. Deletions cut 3 bases from V and 6 bases from J, with 8 bases between. The germline V gene encodes CDR1 SGHTA and CDR2 FQGNSA. The CDR3 covers 13 residues. Here the CDR3 reads CASSLSRDEKLFF. In nucleotides, the CDR3 is TGTGCCAGCAGCTTGTCTCGGGATGAAAAACTGTTTTTT.

This chain links TRBV28 with TRBJ2-1; 9 bases agree with TRBD2. Trimming cost V 6 bases and J 5 bases; bases outside gene matches: 11. Germline CDR1 reads MDHEN; CDR2 reads SYDVKM. There are 16 residues in the CDR3. The CDR3 protein is CASSPRTQRGDNEQFF. The DNA of the CDR3 is TGTGCCAGCAGCCCACGAACCCAGCGGGGGGACAATGAGCAGTTCTTC.

The chain combines TRBV5-1 with TRBJ1-1, with 8 bases that match TRBD1. CDR1 and CDR2 from the germline V gene are SGHRS and YFSETQ. CDR3 length equals 14 residues. The V and J ends lost 3 bases and 1 base, in that order; junction bases with no gene match: 2. The CDR3 loop reads CASSSGTGNTEAFF. CDR3 DNA sequence: TGCGCCAGCAGCTCGGGGACAGGGAACACTGAAGCTTTCTTT.

The V gene is TRBV10-1, the J gene TRBJ1-6, with 10 bases matching TRBD1. CDR1 is WNHNN and CDR2 is SYGVQD in the germline V gene (reference sequence). V dropped 4 bases and J dropped 5; count of bases not matched to a gene: 8. The CDR3 spans 17 residues. CDR3 nucleotide sequence: TGCGCCAGCAGTGGACCCGGGACAGGGGTAAATAATTCACCCCTCCACTTT. It specifies CASSGPGTGVNNSPLHF.